The clone carrying this T cell receptor beta chain was observed a handful of times. At one end the junction does not follow the germline gene, possibly because of a read error. The source of the sample is a study of tumor-infiltrating lymphocytes in glioblastoma multiforme. Three nested ARM-PCR rounds with V-beta and C-beta primers built TCRB libraries. TCRdb re-called the multiplex PCR reads with MiXCR, one entry per CDR3 protein. The repertoire includes 10,000 to 15,000 distinct CDR3 sequences, around 60% of them detected once, and less than 35% sits in the top ten. The CDR3 runs 15 residues. Germline V gene lookup returns CDR1 MGHRA and CDR2 YSYEKL.

The V call is TRBV4-1, the J call TRBJ1-6; unclear D gene. The clonotype was recovered from a male donor with glioblastoma. Material for sequencing was brain tumor tissue. The CDR3, as DNA: TGCGCCAGTCAAAACCTGGCATCTGGGGTTCCACCCCTTCACTTT. It yields the protein CASQNLASGVPPLHF.